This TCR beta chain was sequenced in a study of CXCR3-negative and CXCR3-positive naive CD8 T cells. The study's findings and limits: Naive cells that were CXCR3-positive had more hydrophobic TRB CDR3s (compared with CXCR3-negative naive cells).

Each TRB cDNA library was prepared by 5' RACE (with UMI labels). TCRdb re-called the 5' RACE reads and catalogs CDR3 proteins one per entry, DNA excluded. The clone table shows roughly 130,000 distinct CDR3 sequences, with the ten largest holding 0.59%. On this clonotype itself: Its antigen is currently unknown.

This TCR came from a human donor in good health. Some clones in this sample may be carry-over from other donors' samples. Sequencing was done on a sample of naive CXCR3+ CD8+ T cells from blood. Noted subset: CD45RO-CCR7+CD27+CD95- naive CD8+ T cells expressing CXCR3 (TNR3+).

Here the CDR3 reads CSARADLNTGELFF. The chain uses TRBV20-1 and TRBJ2-2. Germline V gene sequence: CDR1 DFQATT, CDR2 SNEGSKA (reference sequence). CDR3 length: 14 amino acids.